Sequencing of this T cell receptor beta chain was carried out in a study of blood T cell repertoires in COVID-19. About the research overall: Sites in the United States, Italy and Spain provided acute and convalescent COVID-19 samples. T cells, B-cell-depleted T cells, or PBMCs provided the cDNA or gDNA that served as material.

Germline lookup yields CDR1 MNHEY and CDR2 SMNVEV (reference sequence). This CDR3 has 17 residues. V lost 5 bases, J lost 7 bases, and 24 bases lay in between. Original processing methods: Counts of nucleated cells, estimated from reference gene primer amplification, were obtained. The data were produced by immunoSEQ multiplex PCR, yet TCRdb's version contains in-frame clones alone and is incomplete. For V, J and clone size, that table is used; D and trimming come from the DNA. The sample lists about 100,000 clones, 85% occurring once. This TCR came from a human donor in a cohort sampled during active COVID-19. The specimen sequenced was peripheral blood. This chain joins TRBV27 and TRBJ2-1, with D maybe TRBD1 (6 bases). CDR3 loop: CASSPYRGNVVSNEQFF. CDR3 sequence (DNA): TGTGCCAGCAGTCCCTATAGGGGGAACGTCGTATCGAATGAGCAGTTCTTC.